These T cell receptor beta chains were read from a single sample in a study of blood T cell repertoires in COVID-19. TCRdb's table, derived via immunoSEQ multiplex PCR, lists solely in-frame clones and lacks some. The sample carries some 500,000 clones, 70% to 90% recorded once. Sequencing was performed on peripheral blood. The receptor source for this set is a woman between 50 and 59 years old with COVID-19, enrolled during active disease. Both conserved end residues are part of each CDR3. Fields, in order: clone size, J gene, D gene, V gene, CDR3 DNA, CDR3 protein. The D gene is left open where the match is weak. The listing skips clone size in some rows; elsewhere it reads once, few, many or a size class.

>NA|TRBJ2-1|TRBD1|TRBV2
TGTGCCAGCAGTGGGAGGACAGGGGGAGGGGAGCAGTTCTTC
CASSGRTGGGEQFF
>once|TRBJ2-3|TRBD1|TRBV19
TGTGCCAGTAGTTCCAATCGACAGGGCGCAGATACGCAGTATTTT
CASSSNRQGADTQYF
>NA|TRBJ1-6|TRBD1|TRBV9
TGTGCCAGCAGCGTAGAGACAGGGAATAATTCACCCCTCCACTTT
CASSVETGNNSPLHF
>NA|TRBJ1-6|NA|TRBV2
TGTGCCAGGCGGGGGTTAAACAGGGACTCACCCCTCCACTTT
CARRGLNRDSPLHF
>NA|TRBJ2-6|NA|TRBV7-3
TGTGCCACAGGGCGGGGGCCCGGCGGGGCCAACGTCCTGACTTTC
CATGRGPGGANVLTF
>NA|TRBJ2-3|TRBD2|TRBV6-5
TGTGCCAGCAGCCCCGGACTAGCGGCAGATACGCAGTATTTT
CASSPGLAADTQYF
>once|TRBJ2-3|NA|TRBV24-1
TGTGCCACGGGTGAGACCAGGGATACGCAGTATTTT
CATGETRDTQYF
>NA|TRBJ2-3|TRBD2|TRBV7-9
TGTGCCAGCAGCCGGGGGGGTGATACGCAGTATTTT
CASSRGGDTQYF
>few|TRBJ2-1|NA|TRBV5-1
TGCGCCAGCAGCTTGGGACAGGCCTACAATGAGCAGTTCTTC
CASSLGQAYNEQFF
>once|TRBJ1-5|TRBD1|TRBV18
TGTGCCTCTCGTCAGACAGGGGGCAATCAGCCCCAGCATTTT
CASRQTGGNQPQHF
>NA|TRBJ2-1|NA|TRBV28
TGTGCCAGCAGAGGACAGCCTTACAATGAGCAGTTCTTC
CASRGQPYNEQFF